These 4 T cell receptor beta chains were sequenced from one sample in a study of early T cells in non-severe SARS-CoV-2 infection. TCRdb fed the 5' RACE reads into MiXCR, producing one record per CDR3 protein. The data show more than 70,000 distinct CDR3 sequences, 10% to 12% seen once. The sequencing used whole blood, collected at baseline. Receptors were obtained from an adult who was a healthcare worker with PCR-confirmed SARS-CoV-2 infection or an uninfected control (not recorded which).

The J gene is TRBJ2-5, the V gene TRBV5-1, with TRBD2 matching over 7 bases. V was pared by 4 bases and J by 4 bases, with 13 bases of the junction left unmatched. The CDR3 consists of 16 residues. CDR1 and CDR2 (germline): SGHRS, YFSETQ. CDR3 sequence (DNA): TGCGCCAGCAGCGTTTTGCCCGGGGCTAGCGGAGAGACCCAGTACTTC. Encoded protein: CASSVLPGASGETQYF.

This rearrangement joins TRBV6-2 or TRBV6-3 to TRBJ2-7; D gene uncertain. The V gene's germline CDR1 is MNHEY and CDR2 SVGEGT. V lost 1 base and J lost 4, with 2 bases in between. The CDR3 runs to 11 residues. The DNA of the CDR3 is TGTGCCAGCAGTTACTTTTACGAGCAGTACTTC. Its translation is CASSYFYEQYF.

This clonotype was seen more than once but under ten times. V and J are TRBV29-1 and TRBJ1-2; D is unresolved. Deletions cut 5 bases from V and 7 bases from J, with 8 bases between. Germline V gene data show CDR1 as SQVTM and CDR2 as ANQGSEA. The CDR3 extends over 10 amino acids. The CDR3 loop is CSVSDTGYTF. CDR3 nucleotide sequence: TGCAGCGTTTCCGACACTGGCTACACCTTC. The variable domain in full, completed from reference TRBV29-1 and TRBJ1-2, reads SAVISQKPSRDICQRGTSLTIQCQVDSQVTMMFWYRQQPGQSLTLIATANQGSEATYESGFVIDKFPISRPNLTFSTLTVSNMSPEDSSIYLCSVSDTGYTFGSGTRLTVV.

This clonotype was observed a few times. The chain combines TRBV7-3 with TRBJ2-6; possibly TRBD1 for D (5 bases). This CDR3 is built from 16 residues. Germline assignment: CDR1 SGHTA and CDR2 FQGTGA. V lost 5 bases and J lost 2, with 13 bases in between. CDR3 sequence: CASSPLDRAGANVLTF. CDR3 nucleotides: TGTGCCAGCAGCCCCCTCGACAGAGCTGGGGCCAACGTCCTGACTTTC.